This TCR beta chain was documented in a study of PD-L1 blockade in urothelial cancer. Overall study context: Patients commenced atezolizumab around 2014, and it was given at 1,200 mg intravenously every 3 weeks. Individuals in the cohort had been given 0 to 3 earlier chemotherapy regimens.

Templates that were synthetic TCR analogs were spiked into each PCR. Some clones are missing from TCRdb's copy, which holds only in-frame ones; the method was immunoSEQ multiplex PCR. The table includes 57,000 or so clones, 82% detected once. The number of samples from each patient was between 1 and 8, taken pretreatment and on-treatment. The germline V gene encodes CDR1 SEHNR and CDR2 FQNEAQ (reference sequence). V lost 1 base to trimming and J lost 10 bases, with 14 bases between them. This CDR3 contains 14 residues. This clonotype was sampled from an older man with urothelial cancer. The sample here was PBMCs, taken around atezolizumab (anti-PD-L1) treatment. This rearrangement joins TRBV7-9 to TRBJ2-1, with D possibly TRBD2 on 6 matching bases. CDR3 sequence: CASSLVTSSVEQFF. CDR3 nucleotides: TGTGCCAGCAGCTTAGTAACGTCTAGCGTCGAGCAGTTCTTC.